The 10 T cell receptor beta chains below all came from one sample that was sequenced in a study of beta chain features in type 1 diabetes. Of the isolated RNA, all was reverse transcribed, and so the sequenced material was expressed TCRB transcripts. Sequencing was performed with immunoSEQ multiplex PCR; in TCRdb, only in-frame clones are kept and a portion is missing. This repertoire shows about 140,000 clones, less than 10% found once; its top ten account for approximately 0.69%. Material for sequencing was central memory CD4+ T cells from blood. Receptors were obtained from a woman between 40 and 50 years old in good health.

A few counts support this clone. The sample contains more than one DNA sequence encoding this CDR3. The rearrangement joins TRBV18 to TRBJ2-7; 9 bases fit TRBD1. Germline lookup yields CDR1 KGHSH and CDR2 LQKENI. V lost 3 bases and J lost 1; bases outside the gene matches: 1. The CDR3 totals 14 residues. This CDR3 reads CASSPTGGSYEQYF. CDR3 nucleotides: TGTGCCAGCTCACCGACAGGGGGATCCTACGAGCAGTACTTC.

This clone was seen many times. The V and J genes are TRBV29-1 and TRBJ1-1; 7 bases line up with TRBD1. The CDR3 consists of 12 residues. Germline V gene data show CDR1 as SQVTM and CDR2 as ANQGSEA. V was pared by 7 bases and J by 0 bases, with 2 bases of the junction left unmatched. The CDR3 sequence: CSGGQMNTEAFF. Here the CDR3 DNA reads TGCAGCGGGGGACAGATGAACACTGAAGCTTTCTTT.

This clone came up many times. This chain links TRBV29-1 with TRBJ2-3, with a possible D match to TRBD2 (6 bases). Between the trimmed V and J ends, which lost 8 bases and 2 bases, there was a span of 11 bases. The CDR3 sequence is 12 residues long. Germline lookup yields CDR1 SQVTM and CDR2 ANQGSEA. CDR3 coding DNA: TGCAGCTCCGGGGGTTACACAGATACGCAGTATTTT. Translation gives CSSGGYTDTQYF.

This clone was counted a few times. This rearrangement joins TRBV7-2 to TRBJ1-2; no clear D gene. V lost 5 bases and J 1 base, leaving 17 bases between the germline ends. The CDR3 spans 16 residues. Germline V gene sequence: CDR1 SGHTA, CDR2 FQGNSA. The CDR3 sequence: CASSPGVAAINYGYTF. The CDR3 nucleotides are TGTGCCAGCAGCCCGGGAGTGGCAGCGATTAACTATGGCTACACCTTC.

This clone has just a few counts. This sequence joins TRBV2 and TRBJ1-4; 8 nucleotides line up with TRBD1. This CDR3 has 15 amino acids. The V gene end was trimmed by 8 bases and the J gene end by 5 bases; junction bases not matched to a gene: 10. CDR1 and CDR2 (germline): SNHLY, FYNNEI. The CDR3 region has the DNA TGTGCCAGCGGTGGGCTCGGACAGGGAAATGAAAAACTGTTTTTT. This sequence encodes CASGGLGQGNEKLFF.

This clone has just a few counts. The genes are TRBV7-2 and TRBJ2-1, with 10 positions matching TRBD2. Germline V gene sequence: CDR1 SGHTA, CDR2 FQGNSA. V trimming: 5 bases; J trimming: 3 bases; junction bases outside the gene matches: 4. The CDR3 extends over 15 amino acids. As DNA, the CDR3 is TGTGCCAGCAGCATTCGGACTAGCGGCTACAATGAGCAGTTCTTC. Its translation: CASSIRTSGYNEQFF. The variable domain in full, completed from reference TRBV7-2 and TRBJ2-1, reads GAGVSQSPSNKVTEKGKDVELRCDPISGHTALYWYRQSLGQGLEFLIYFQGNSAPDKSGLPSDRFSAERTGGSVSTLTIQRTQQEDSAVYLCASSIRTSGYNEQFFGPGTRLTVL.

This clone was counted ten times or more. V is TRBV7-2 and J is TRBJ2-4, with D perhaps TRBD2 (7 bases). This CDR3 spans 13 amino acids. The V and J ends lost 5 bases and 5 bases respectively, with 10 bases between them. CDR1 and CDR2 from the germline V gene are SGHTA and FQGNSA. This CDR3 is CASSQGRENIQYF. As DNA, the CDR3 is TGTGCCAGCAGCCAGGGGAGGGAAAACATTCAGTACTTC.

The chain uses TRBV7-9 and TRBJ2-7, with D perhaps matching TRBD1 (6 bases). Germline values: CDR1 SEHNR, CDR2 FQNEAQ (reference sequence). Trimming stripped 8 bases from V and 0 bases from J, with 20 bases between. The CDR3 covers 16 residues. The CDR3 sequence is CASGFSGQLHSYEQYF. CDR3 nucleotides: TGTGCCAGCGGTTTCTCCGGACAGCTCCACTCCTACGAGCAGTACTTC.

V and J are TRBV7-9 and TRBJ1-2; possible D gene TRBD1, 5 bases. V lost 8 bases to trimming and J lost 0 bases, with 16 bases between them. Germline CDR1 reads SEHNR; CDR2 reads FQNEAQ (reference sequence). This CDR3 has 15 amino acids. CDR3 bases: TGTGCCAGCGCAGGGTGGAGGGGAGCTAACTATGGCTACACCTTC. Protein product: CASAGWRGANYGYTF.

The chain uses TRBV12-5 and TRBJ1-5; possible D gene TRBD1, 6 bases. The V gene lost 1 base and the J gene lost 2 bases, with 12 bases spanning the gap. The CDR3 is 16 residues long. Germline V gene sequence: CDR1 LGHNT, CDR2 FRNRAP. The DNA of the CDR3 is TGTGCTAGTGGTTTGGATAGGGGGTCTGGCAATCAGCCCCAGCATTTT. This encodes CASGLDRGSGNQPQHF.